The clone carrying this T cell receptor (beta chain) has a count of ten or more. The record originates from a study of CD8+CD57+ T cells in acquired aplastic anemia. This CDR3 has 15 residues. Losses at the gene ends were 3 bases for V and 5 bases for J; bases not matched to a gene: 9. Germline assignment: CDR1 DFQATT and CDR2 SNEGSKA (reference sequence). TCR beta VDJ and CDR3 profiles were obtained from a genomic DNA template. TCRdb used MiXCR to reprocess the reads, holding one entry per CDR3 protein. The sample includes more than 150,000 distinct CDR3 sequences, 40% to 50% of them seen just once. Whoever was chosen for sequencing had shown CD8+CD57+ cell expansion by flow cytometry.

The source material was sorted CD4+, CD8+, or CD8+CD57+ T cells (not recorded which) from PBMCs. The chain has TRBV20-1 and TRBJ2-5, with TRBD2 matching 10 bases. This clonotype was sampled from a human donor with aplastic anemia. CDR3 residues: CSARRLAGVRETQYF. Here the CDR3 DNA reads TGCAGTGCTAGGCGTCTAGCGGGAGTTAGGGAGACCCAGTACTTC.